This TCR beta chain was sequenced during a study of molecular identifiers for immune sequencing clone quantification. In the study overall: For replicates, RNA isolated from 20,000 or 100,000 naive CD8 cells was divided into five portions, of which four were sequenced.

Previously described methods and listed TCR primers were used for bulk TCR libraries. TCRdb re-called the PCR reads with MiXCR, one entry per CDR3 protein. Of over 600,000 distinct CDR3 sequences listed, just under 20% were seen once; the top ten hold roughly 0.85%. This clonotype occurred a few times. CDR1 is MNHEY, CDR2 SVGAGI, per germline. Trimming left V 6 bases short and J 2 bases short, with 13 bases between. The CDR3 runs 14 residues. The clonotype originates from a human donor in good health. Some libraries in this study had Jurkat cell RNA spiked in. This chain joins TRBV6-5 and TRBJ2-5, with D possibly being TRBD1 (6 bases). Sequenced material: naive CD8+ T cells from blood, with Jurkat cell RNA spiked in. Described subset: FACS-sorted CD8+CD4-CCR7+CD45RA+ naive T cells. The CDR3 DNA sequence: TGTGCCAGCAGAACAGGGTCGAGACAAGAGACCCAGTACTTC. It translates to CASRTGSRQETQYF.